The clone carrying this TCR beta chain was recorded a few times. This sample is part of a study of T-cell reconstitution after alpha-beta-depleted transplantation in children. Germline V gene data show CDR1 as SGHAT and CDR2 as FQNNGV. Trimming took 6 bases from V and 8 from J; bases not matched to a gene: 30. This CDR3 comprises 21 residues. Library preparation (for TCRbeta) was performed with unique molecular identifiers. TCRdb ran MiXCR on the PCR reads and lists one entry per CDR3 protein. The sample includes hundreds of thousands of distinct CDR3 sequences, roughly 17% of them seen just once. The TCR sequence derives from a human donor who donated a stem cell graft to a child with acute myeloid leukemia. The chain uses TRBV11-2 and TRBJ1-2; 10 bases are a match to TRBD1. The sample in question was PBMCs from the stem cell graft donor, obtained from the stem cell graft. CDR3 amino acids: CASRRMGNQKKGQGRTWGYTF. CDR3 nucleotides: TGTGCCAGCAGACGAATGGGAAACCAAAAGAAGGGACAGGGGCGAACCTGGGGCTACACCTTC.